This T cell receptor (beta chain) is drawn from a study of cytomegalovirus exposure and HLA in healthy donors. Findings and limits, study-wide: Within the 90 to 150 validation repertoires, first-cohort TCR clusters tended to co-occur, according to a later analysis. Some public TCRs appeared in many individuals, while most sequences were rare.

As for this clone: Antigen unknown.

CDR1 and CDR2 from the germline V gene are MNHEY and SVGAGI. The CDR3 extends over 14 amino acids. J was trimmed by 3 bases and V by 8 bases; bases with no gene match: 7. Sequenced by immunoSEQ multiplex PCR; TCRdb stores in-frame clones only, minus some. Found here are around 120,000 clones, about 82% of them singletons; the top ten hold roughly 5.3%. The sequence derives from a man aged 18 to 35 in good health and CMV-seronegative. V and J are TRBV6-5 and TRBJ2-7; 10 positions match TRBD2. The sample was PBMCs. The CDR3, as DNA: TGTGCCAGCCGATCAAGGACTAGCGGCTACGAGCAGTACTTC. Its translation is CASRSRTSGYEQYF.